This T cell receptor beta chain was observed in a study of cytomegalovirus exposure and HLA in healthy donors (dated 2017 in TCRdb). Regarding the research as a whole: In an earlier analysis of around 540 of the donors, approximately 260 Gb of sequence data and approximately 100 million unique TCR beta sequences from about 179 million T cells were reported. About 310 gigabases of sequencing data and tens of millions of unique TCR sequences were included in an early release covering over 600 HLA-typed donors. Of the roughly 400 genotyped donors, approximately 80% were placed in the genetic ancestry cluster associated with self-reported Caucasian donors. The study aimed to test whether signatures of past pathogen exposure could be identified by cataloging public T cell receptors. The study used immunosequencing to profile the T cell repertoires of around 600 subjects and linked those repertoires to cytomegalovirus serostatus. Along with the roughly 710-subject first cohort, a separate validation cohort of 120 different subjects was used. To predict cytomegalovirus infection status, the study brought together high-throughput TCR immunosequencing, statistical association of individual TCRs with disease status, and machine learning. A later analysis re-examined previously published TCR beta repertoires from more than 650 donors and added high-resolution HLA genotyping to investigate patterns of TCR occurrence. In the later analysis, no new phenotypic data were used to find candidate immune exposures; instead, reliance was placed on TCR beta sequences and their occurrence across donors. An earlier analysis of several hundred of the donors used high-throughput TCR beta sequencing to judge whether each TCR beta V gene segment behaved as functional or pseudogenic. Donor age, sex, ethnicity and CMV serostatus were compiled together with the repertoire data. A later genetic analysis used genome-wide SNP genotypes for about three fifths of the roughly 700 donors, treating that subset as a discovery cohort. Every repertoire in the discovery cohort had been generated on one and the same sequencing platform. Both class I and class II loci were covered by HLA typing, at four-digit resolution. Typing coverage differed by locus: A, B, C, DRB1 and DQB1 were typed in roughly 620-630 donors, DQA1 in 500 to 550, DPA1 in nearly 610, and DPB1 in around 440. Roughly 5 DR-DQ haplotypes were handled as single units for association and clustering because linkage in the cohort was strong. Among under 450 genotyped donors of the cohort, an average of approximately 240,000 unique TCR beta nucleotide sequences were sequenced per donor, roughly a sixth of them non-productive.

The cohort was made up of 666 healthy bone marrow donors. All cohort members were sampled while nominally healthy, although unrecorded immune exposures were likely present. The donor was CMV seronegative and was included in the group of a few hundred seronegative cohort members. A peripheral blood sample was provided by each donor, and peripheral blood mononuclear cells were used for TCR beta sequencing. The Qiagen DNeasy Blood Extraction Kit was used to extract genomic DNA from the blood cell samples. Study-level results and caveats: According to a later analysis, TCR association rates differed among HLA loci, with DRB1 alleles showing the most associated TCRs and HLA-C alleles showing the fewest. A later analysis reported that several top co-occurrence clusters appeared linked to parvovirus B19, influenza, CMV and Epstein-Barr virus. A few of the identified cytomegalovirus-associated TCR beta chains were confirmed in vitro to be specific for cytomegalovirus antigens. Linkage disequilibrium might explain the correlated functional status among segregating V segments, but an unknown experimental factor could not be excluded. A group of highly shared sequence variants was considered likely to be a technical artifact of the sequencing pipeline. Sequencing depth was assumed to be roughly uniform across donors in the presence/absence analyses, though that assumption may not hold. Some IMGT-functional V segments, including TRBV6-2 and TRBV6-3, could not be told apart with the 87-base-pair reads, so those segments were excluded. In a later analysis, HLA-associated TCR beta chains showed more clonal expansion and lower generation probabilities than non-associated chains that were equally common. In an earlier analysis of approximately 590 of the donors, most TCR beta V segments appeared in productive rearrangements about 87% or about 30% of the time, broadly matching IMGT annotations. Cytomegalovirus status was reported to be diagnosed by the classifier with high specificity and sensitivity in both the original and validation cohorts. Because HLA typing was unavailable for some donors at each locus, only the typed subset was used in association tests. Across donors, most TCR sequences were observed very rarely, whereas some public TCRs were present in many individuals. When HLA alleles, especially DR and DQ, strongly co-occurred, attributing TCR associations to individual alleles was difficult. The study listed 164 TCR beta chains as associated with cytomegalovirus. According to a later analysis, most CMV-associated TCR beta chains appeared to be HLA-restricted, and the HLA associations seemed to be driven largely by CMV exposure. The authors suggested that the approach could potentially be extended to other disease states and immunological phenotypes. Only TCR beta chains were sequenced in this cohort, and the absence of alpha or paired-chain data limited detectable features. A further reported finding was that TCR beta sequences accurately predicted the HLA-A and HLA-B alleles for most subjects in the first cohort. Because counts were too low, about 15 rarely observed V segments, including chromosome 9 orphons, were left out of the earlier analysis of roughly 600 of the donors. Specific HLA alleles were associated with 16,951 TCR beta sequences at a false discovery rate of 0.05 in a later analysis. CMV serostatus was the only immune exposure information available for the cohort. An association between a missense DCLRE1C variant and V-gene and J-gene trimming of TCR beta chains was found in a later genetic analysis and replicated in an independent cohort. In a later genetic analysis, fewer N-insertions in productive TCRs were reported among donors in an Asian-associated ancestry cluster than the roughly 700-donor mean.

As to this clone: Which antigen it targets is not known.

The method was the immunoSEQ multiplex PCR assay. For the multiplex PCR, a mixture combining 60 forward primers for TCR Vbeta segments and 13 reverse primers for TCR Jbeta segments was used. The CDR3 region of rearranged TCR beta genes was amplified from genomic DNA by a multiplex PCR assay. The amplified TCR beta libraries were sequenced on the Illumina HiSeq System as 87-base-pair reads. The authors' analysis ran thus. A later analysis tallied roughly 76 million unique TCR beta chains across the 666 repertoires, and around 9.9 million of those chains were shared by two or more donors. A nearest-neighbor algorithm error-corrected the raw reads and collapsed the reads into unique sequences, merging closely related sequences to remove PCR and sequencing errors. CDR3 sequences were aligned to IMGT reference sequences to assign V, D and J gene segments. Each retained sequence needed at least a six-nucleotide match to both a V gene segment and a J gene segment. Rearrangements were classified as productive when the CDR3 lacked stop codons and remained in frame with V and J, and all other rearrangements were classified as non-productive. Following IMGT convention, CDR3 was defined as the stretch from the second conserved V-encoded cysteine up to the conserved J-encoded phenylalanine. The earlier analysis of about 610 of the donors excluded any sequence lacking an unambiguous match to a single V gene segment. In an earlier analysis of around 600 of the donors, V segments were called functional above 56.7% productive rearrangements and were called segregating when the between-donor standard deviation exceeded 5%. A statistical classification framework was built to diagnose cytomegalovirus status from the catalog of TCR beta chain sequences. In a later analysis, TCR nucleotide sequences were compared against IMGT/GENE-DB human TR gene sequences so that V and J genes could be assigned. The TCRdist pipeline was used in a later analysis to assign CDR3 sequences and most-parsimonious VDJ recombination scenarios. In a later analysis, each TCR beta chain was defined by its CDR3 amino acid sequence together with its V-gene family, and reads without a unique V-gene family were excluded. As a way to deal with suspected cross-contamination and a sequencing artifact, a later analysis dropped hundreds of nucleotide sequences that were highly shared and had low generation probability. In a later analysis, a clonal expansion index was calculated for each public chain from normalized within-repertoire ranks of inferred template counts. Generation probabilities in a later analysis came from a VDJ recombination model fitted to out-of-frame rearrangements, and those results were checked against IGoR. In a later analysis, hypergeometric tests were used to score TCR-TCR, TCR-HLA and TCR-CMV co-occurrence, with a repertoire-size bias correction applied to TCR pairs. False discovery rates were estimated in a later analysis by permuting HLA or CMV assignments 20 times. A later analysis grouped co-occurring TCRs with DBSCAN, adding TCRdist sequence similarity when clustering within HLA-allele-positive subsets. For co-occurrence clustering, repertoires with fewer than 30,000 or more than 120,000 public chains were excluded, along with roughly five repertoires with anomalous nucleotide sharing. TCRdb took over this immuneACCESS table, retaining in-frame rearrangements with V and J assigned. Such tables are incomplete; in checked studies, under half of the missing clones stem from an unresolved V gene, and the remainder is unexplained. D and trimming come from the DNA, and the V and J calls and clone size come from that table. The sample's table lists a count of over 100,000 clones. The leading ten clones occupy approximately 1.6% of the sample.

The V end gives up 0 bases and the J end 3 bases, leaving 4 bases in the junction not matched to a gene. The CDR3 has 15 amino acids, counting the end cysteine and phenylalanine. Kept here is only the CDR3 DNA, which spans 45 bases and is read in frame from base 1. Taken from the germline V gene, the CDR1 and CDR2 loops are SGDLS and YYNGEE. The source of this sequence is a man between 18 and 35 years old in good health and CMV-seronegative. The sequence is built from TRBV9 and TRBJ1-1, and 8 junctional nucleotides match TRBD1. Input material: PBMCs. The CDR3: CASSVAGQGYTEAFF. The DNA reads as follows: TGTGCCAGCAGCGTAGCAGGACAGGGATACACTGAAGCTTTCTTT.